These T cell receptor beta chains were read from a single sample in a study of cytomegalovirus exposure and HLA in healthy donors. Here immunoSEQ multiplex PCR was the method, and the copy in TCRdb shows in-frame clones only, minus some. The sample records 100,000 or so clones, 65% to 80% being singletons. The sequencing sample was made of PBMCs. The source of these receptors is a man aged 50 or older in good health and CMV-seronegative. Both conserved end residues are part of each CDR3.

V gene,J gene,CDR3 protein
TRBV7-8,TRBJ1-1,CASSLRGMNTEAFF
TRBV7-2,TRBJ1-1,CASSLTGTNTEAFF
TRBV7-2,TRBJ2-3,CASSRQGARTDTQYF
TRBV10-3,TRBJ1-6,CAISPSDRANSPLHF
TRBV19,TRBJ1-5,CASSTGDREQPQHF
TRBV7-2,TRBJ2-5,CASSFEIETQYF
TRBV4-2,TRBJ2-7,CASSQETSGSTYEQYF
TRBV6-5,TRBJ2-7,CASTNSGRGEQYF
TRBV5-5,TRBJ2-3,CASSRGLNTDTQYF
TRBV18,TRBJ2-7,CASSPPGGFYEQYF
TRBV6-5,TRBJ1-2,CASSYRPQGEYGYTF
TRBV10-3,TRBJ1-2,CAIKDGNQFYGYTF
TRBV6-1,TRBJ1-2,CASSARDRIRIYGYTF
TRBV27,TRBJ1-1,CASSFRGQNTEAFF
TRBV4-1,TRBJ2-3,CASSHAGTGRTDTQYF
TRBV6-5,TRBJ1-1,CASSGTGGTEAFF
TRBV10-3,TRBJ2-3,CAISEGTGRSTDTQYF
TRBV5-4,TRBJ1-2,CASSLELRQGSRGYTF
TRBV10-3,TRBJ2-6,CAISGQGDGANVLTF
TRBV30,TRBJ2-7,CAWSVLEGQFEDIAGSVEQYF
TRBV9,TRBJ2-3,CASSVTGGRADTQYF
TRBV7-9,TRBJ1-1,CASSRTGDRLEAFF
TRBV19,TRBJ2-2,CASIRTVNTGELFF
TRBV5-1,TRBJ2-3,CAIVGTSGEVDTQYF
TRBV6-1,TRBJ1-1,CALRMDKDTEAFF
TRBV15,TRBJ1-5,CATSRVGDQPQHF
TRBV29-1,TRBJ2-1,CSHLRNNEQFF
TRBV6-5,TRBJ2-7,CASSYSAGGLDEQYF
TRBV7-3,TRBJ2-2,CASSLITGAGELFF
TRBV6-5,TRBJ1-2,CASSYEAQGRGYTF
TRBV5-6,TRBJ2-7,CASSQTAHEQYF
TRBV7-9,TRBJ2-7,CASSRTSGGPFGYEQYF
TRBV18,TRBJ2-7,CASSLAGTYEQYF
TRBV7-3,TRBJ1-1,CASSLWGDTEAFF
TRBV25-1,TRBJ2-3,CASSESGRNADTQYF
TRBV7-9,TRBJ1-1,CSSSPGTGDWTEAFF
TRBV2,TRBJ1-1,CASLRGPSEAFF
TRBV29-1,TRBJ2-1,CSVSNKASNEQFF
TRBV6-1,TRBJ2-3,CASSDFGGTDTQYF
TRBV19,TRBJ2-5,CASSAGVGETQYF
TRBV19,TRBJ2-7,CASASGLSNEQYF
TRBV28,TRBJ2-7,CASSFRQGANEQYF
TRBV5-1,TRBJ2-3,CASSWAGRTDTQYF
TRBV7-9,TRBJ2-7,CASSRRDKDYEQYF
TRBV6-1,TRBJ1-4,CASSEGIGVTNEKLFF
TRBV5-1,TRBJ1-4,CASSPGIQPTNEKLFF
TRBV5-1,TRBJ2-5,CASSLQGPRETQYF
TRBV23-1,TRBJ2-3,CASSQTMKSLDTQYF
TRBV6-1,TRBJ1-2,CASRTDINYGYTF
TRBV2,TRBJ2-1,CASTIRARGKNEQFF
TRBV5-6,TRBJ1-3,CASSTGWTGGGNTIYF
TRBV19,TRBJ1-5,CASSIYQGEDRVYQPQHF
TRBV7-9,TRBJ1-1,CASGLRGGTTEAFF
TRBV6-5,TRBJ2-2,CASSPKQGLGELFF
TRBV7-6,TRBJ2-1,CASSSLVSGGASEQFF
TRBV10-3,TRBJ2-3,CAIQLGGPVDTQYF
TRBV2,TRBJ1-1,CASSEDSLNTEAFF
TRBV5-1,TRBJ1-5,CASSLGAAGGQPQHF